This TCR beta chain derives from a study of cytomegalovirus exposure and HLA in healthy donors. Only in-frame clones appear in the TCRdb table, and some are missing; sequencing was by immunoSEQ multiplex PCR. Of 55,000 to 75,000 clones in the sample, about 94% were seen once. On this clone itself: Its antigen remains unidentified.

Trimming at V came to 5 bases and at J to 7 bases, leaving 10 bases not matched to a gene. The CDR3 runs 15 residues. Germline V gene sequence: CDR1 SGHVS, CDR2 FQNEAQ. Points from the study as a whole: Reported performance of the classifier showed diagnosis of cytomegalovirus status with high specificity and sensitivity. In vitro confirmation showed three CMV-associated chains to be CMV antigen specific.

This sequence originates from a man between 18 and 35 years old in good health and CMV-seropositive. The chain joins TRBV7-8 to TRBJ1-2; 10 bases map to TRBD1. The specimen was PBMCs. As DNA, the CDR3 is TGTGCCAGCAGCATGACCGGGACAGGGGTTTCTGGCTACACCTTC. This encodes CASSMTGTGVSGYTF.